This T cell receptor beta chain was captured by sequencing in a study of blood T cell repertoires in COVID-19. Study in general: Whether acute or convalescent, the COVID-19 samples came from the United States, Italy and Spain.

Profiling relied on immunoSEQ multiplex PCR, and the TCRdb table lists in-frame clones only, not all of them. The data contain roughly 380,000 clones, over 75% of them singletons. Trimming took 0 bases from V and 4 from J, leaving 9 bases between them. This CDR3 has 14 residues. Looked up from germline, CDR1 is MNHEY and CDR2 is SMNVEV (reference sequence). The gene calls are TRBV27 and TRBJ1-1, with D uncertain. The clonotype comes from a woman between 40 and 50 years old with COVID-19, enrolled during active disease. Sequenced: peripheral blood. The CDR3 region is CASSLSGGSTEAFF. Here the CDR3 DNA reads TGTGCCAGCAGTTTATCGGGAGGGAGCACTGAAGCTTTCTTT.